Presented here are 8 T cell receptor beta chains from one specimen sequenced in a study of cytomegalovirus exposure and HLA in healthy donors. The method was immunoSEQ multiplex PCR; TCRdb's version includes in-frame clones alone and lacks a portion of them. The table includes 95,000 to 150,000 clones, over 75% detected once. The sequenced sample consisted of PBMCs. These receptors all stem from a woman aged 30 to 39 in good health and CMV-seronegative.

V and J are TRBV21-1 and TRBJ2-7; the listed D gene, TRBD1, was not tested against the DNA. TRBV21-1 is a known pseudogene. The length of the CDR3 is 14 residues. DNA of the CDR3: TGTGCCAGCCCCCGGGACAGGGTCTCCTACGAGCAGTACTTC. Protein: CASPRDRVSYEQYF.

The chain joins TRBV7-6 to TRBJ2-7; 8 bases are shared with TRBD1. Germline V gives CDR1 SGHVS, CDR2 FNYEAQ. Trimming cost V 5 bases and J 0 bases; bases outside gene matches: 9. The CDR3 runs 16 residues. The CDR3 DNA sequence: TGTGCCAGCAGCCCGCGACAGGGGCCTTCCTCCTACGAGCAGTACTTC. Translated: CASSPRQGPSSYEQYF. Full variable domain (missing parts from reference TRBV7-6 and TRBJ2-7): GAGVSQSPRYKVTKRGQDVALRCDPISGHVSLYWYRQALGQGPEFLTYFNYEAQQDKSGLPNDRFSAERPEGSISTLTIQRTEQRDSAMYRCASSPRQGPSSYEQYFGPGTRLTVT.

This rearrangement joins TRBV9 to TRBJ2-7, with 10 bases fitting TRBD1. The CDR3 extends over 16 amino acids. Unmatched junction bases numbered 9, after V lost 0 bases and J lost 6 bases. Germline loops: CDR1 SGDLS, CDR2 YYNGEE. The CDR3 loop reads CASSVATRQGAIEQYF. The CDR3 DNA follows: TGTGCCAGCAGCGTAGCTACGAGACAGGGGGCCATCGAGCAGTACTTC.

The chain has TRBV6-6 and TRBJ1-2, with TRBD1 matching 8 bases. CDR3 length equals 14 residues. V dropped 2 bases and J dropped 3; count of bases not matched to a gene: 2. Germline V CDR1 and CDR2: MNHNY, SVGAGI (reference sequence). The CDR3 nucleotides are TGTGCCAGCAGTTACCCGGGACAGGACTATGGCTACACCTTC. It codes for CASSYPGQDYGYTF.

The rearrangement joins TRBV19 to TRBJ2-7, with TRBD1 matching 9 bases. Germline V CDR1 and CDR2: LNHDA, SQIVND (reference sequence). After removal of 10 bases from V and 5 bases from J, the junction contained 9 bases not matched to a gene. The CDR3 loop spans 13 amino acids. This CDR3 reads CATLGTGLNEQYF. In nucleotides, the CDR3 is TGTGCCACCCTCGGGACAGGGTTAAACGAGCAGTACTTC.

This clone was found a few times. The V call is TRBV7-2, the J call TRBJ1-5; 7 bases match TRBD1. In germline, CDR1 is SGHTA, CDR2 FQGNSA. The CDR3 is 16 residues long. V was pared by 1 base and J by 2 bases, with 5 bases of the junction left unmatched. In DNA form, the CDR3 reads TGTGCCAGCAGCTTAGGTAACCAGGGGGGCAATCAGCCCCAGCATTTT. Amino acids: CASSLGNQGGNQPQHF.

This chain uses TRBV6-1 with TRBJ2-5; D unresolved. CDR3 length: 11 residues. The germline V gene encodes CDR1 MNHNS and CDR2 SASEGT. V lost 7 bases and J lost 4, with 7 bases in between. CDR3 sequence reads: CASIRLETQYF. Written as DNA, the CDR3 is TGTGCCAGCATTCGTCTAGAGACCCAGTACTTC.

The chain joins TRBV19 to TRBJ1-3; D uncertain. Germline values: CDR1 LNHDA, CDR2 SQIVND (reference sequence). This CDR3 is 16 amino acids long. The V gene lost 5 bases and the J gene lost 0 bases, with 14 bases spanning the gap. CDR3 coding DNA: TGTGCCAGTAGTCCCCTGGGCCCAAGCTCTGGAAACACCATATATTTT. Translated: CASSPLGPSSGNTIYF. Looking up the rest from reference TRBV19 and TRBJ1-3 gives the full variable domain: DGGITQSPKYLFRKEGQNVTLSCEQNLNHDAMYWYRQDPGQGLRLIYYSQIVNDFQKGDIAEGYSVSREKKESFPLTVTSAQKNPTAFYLCASSPLGPSSGNTIYFGEGSWLTVV.